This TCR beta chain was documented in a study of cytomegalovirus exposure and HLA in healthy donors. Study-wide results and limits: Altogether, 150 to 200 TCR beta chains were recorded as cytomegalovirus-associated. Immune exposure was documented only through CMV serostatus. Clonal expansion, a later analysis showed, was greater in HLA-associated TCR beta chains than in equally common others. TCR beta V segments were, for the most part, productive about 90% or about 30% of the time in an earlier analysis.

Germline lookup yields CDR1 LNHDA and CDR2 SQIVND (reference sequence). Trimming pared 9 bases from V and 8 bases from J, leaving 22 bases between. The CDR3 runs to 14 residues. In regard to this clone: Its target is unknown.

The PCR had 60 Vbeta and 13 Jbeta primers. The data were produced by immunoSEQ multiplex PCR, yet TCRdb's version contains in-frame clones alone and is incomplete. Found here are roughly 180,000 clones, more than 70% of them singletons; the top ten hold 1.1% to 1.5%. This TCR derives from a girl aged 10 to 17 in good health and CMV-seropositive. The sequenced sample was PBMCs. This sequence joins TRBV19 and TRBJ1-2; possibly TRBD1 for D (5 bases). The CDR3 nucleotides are TGTGCCAGCTCCGAGGATGGGGGGGTCGAGGGCTACACCTTC. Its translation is CASSEDGGVEGYTF.